The 30 T cell receptor beta chains below all came from one sample that was sequenced in a study of regulatory T cells in long-lasting Graves disease. According to the study, TCR beta libraries were built with iRepertoire HTBI primers and CDR3-region Arm-PCR. Each CDR3 protein is one row after TCRdb ran MiXCR on the multiplex PCR reads. The sample holds over 300,000 distinct CDR3 sequences; around a fifth are singletons and the top ten take less than 30%. The time point is: persistent/refractory GD, antithyroid drugs over 5 years with positive TRAb. Construction of the TCR library relied on RNA isolated from PBMCs. The source was peripheral blood mononuclear cells (PBMCs), collected when the disease was refractory, from a patient treated with antithyroid drugs. These receptors came from a female donor with Graves disease.

This clonotype was recorded a few times. The chain uses TRBV7-6 and TRBJ2-1; 14 positions agree with TRBD2. Losses at the gene ends were 5 bases for V and 6 bases for J; bases not matched to a gene: 18. Germline V gene data show CDR1 as SGHVS and CDR2 as FNYEAQ. The CDR3 consists of 20 residues. The CDR3 spells CASSLRLAGGPSALSNEQFF. In nucleotides, the CDR3 is TGTGCCAGCAGCCTCAGACTAGCGGGAGGGCCCTCAGCGTTGTCCAATGAGCAGTTCTTC.

The rearrangement links TRBV4-1 to TRBJ2-7, with 9 bases that match TRBD1. Germline V CDR1 and CDR2: MGHRA, YSYEKL. V lost 0 bases and J lost 2; bases outside the gene matches: 5. The CDR3 has 16 residues. Written as DNA, the CDR3 is TGCGCCAGCAGCCAAGACGAGAGGACAGGGGCCTACGAGCAGTACTTC. Its translation: CASSQDERTGAYEQYF.

This clonotype was recorded at least ten times. The chain carries TRBV2 and TRBJ1-5; the D is unclear. Germline-derived CDR1 and CDR2 are SNHLY and FYNNEI. CDR3 length equals 15 residues. Between the trimmed V and J ends, which lost 5 bases and 0 bases, there was a span of 11 bases. CDR3 coding DNA: TGTGCCAGCAGTAATGAACCCCATAGCAATCAGCCCCAGCATTTT. It yields the protein CASSNEPHSNQPQHF.

This chain uses TRBV6-1 with TRBJ2-7; 8 nucleotides line up with TRBD1. V shed 7 bases and J 5 bases; nucleotides not matched to a gene: 7. The CDR3 length is 13 residues. Germline CDR1 and CDR2: MNHNS and SASEGT. Written as DNA, the CDR3 is TGTGCCAGCACGGGCAGGGGGCACCACGAGCAGTACTTC. Amino acids: CASTGRGHHEQYF.

A remark on this clonotype: Compared with germline, one end of the junction differs, possibly owing to a read error. The chain employs TRBV19 and TRBJ1-2; no definite D call. The CDR3 loop spans 13 amino acids. Germline CDR1 reads LNHDA; CDR2 reads SQIVND (reference sequence). The CDR3, as DNA: TGTGCCAGTAGTACCCTTGCGAGCTATGGCTGCACCTTC. It is translated as CASSTLASYGCTF.

This clonotype has more than one count but fewer than ten. The chain is built from TRBV10-3 and TRBJ2-2; possible D gene TRBD2, 6 bases. The length of the CDR3 is 15 residues. Germline CDR1 and CDR2: ENHRY and SYGVKD. Trimming shortened V by 2 bases and J by 4 bases, and 11 bases separated the two germline ends. Here the CDR3 reads CAISERAGSTGELFF. The CDR3 DNA follows: TGTGCCATCAGTGAGAGAGCCGGGAGCACCGGGGAGCTGTTTTTT.

The sample holds many counts of this clonotype. The chain recombines TRBV3-1 with TRBJ2-5, with TRBD2 matching 14 bases. The CDR3 sequence is 18 residues long. V shed 4 bases, J shed 5 bases, and the junction held 12 bases outside the gene matches. Germline V gene lookup returns CDR1 LGHDT and CDR2 YNNKEL (reference sequence). The CDR3 here is CASSPSGLAGGGRETQYF. The CDR3 region has the DNA TGTGCCAGCAGCCCGTCCGGACTAGCGGGGGGCGGTCGGGAGACCCAGTACTTC.

This clonotype has a count of ten or more. The chain links TRBV27 to TRBJ1-5; 9 nucleotides agree with TRBD1. With 10 bases clipped from V and 3 bases from J, the junction kept 4 bases outside the gene matches. Germline V gives CDR1 MNHEY, CDR2 SMNVEV (reference sequence). The CDR3 has 13 amino acids. The CDR3 protein is CAIGTGINQPQHF. DNA for the CDR3: TGTGCCATTGGGACAGGGATCAATCAGCCCCAGCATTTT.

The J gene is TRBJ1-5, the V gene TRBV7-9; D gene unclear. The germline V gene encodes CDR1 SEHNR and CDR2 FQNEAQ (reference sequence). V shed 4 bases and J shed 1 base, with 8 bases lying between them. The CDR3 spans 14 residues. CDR3 nucleotide sequence: TGTGCCAGCAGCTCTTCTACGAGCAATCAGCCCCAGCATTTT. As protein: CASSSSTSNQPQHF.

CDR3 sequence: CAISESGTGWKGYEQYF. The CDR3 DNA follows: TGTGCCATCAGTGAGTCAGGGACAGGGTGGAAGGGGTACGAGCAGTACTTC. The chain has TRBV10-3 and TRBJ2-7; 9 bases map to TRBD1. This CDR3 comprises 17 residues. In germline, CDR1 is ENHRY, CDR2 SYGVKD. The J segment lost 4 bases and the V segment lost 0 bases, leaving 10 bases of the junction unmatched.

There are a few counts of this clonotype. The V gene is TRBV30, the J gene TRBJ1-5, with TRBD1 identical over 12 bases. The CDR3 spans 16 residues. Germline CDR1 reads GTSNPN; CDR2 reads SVGIG (reference sequence). Losses at the gene ends were 5 bases for V and 4 bases for J; bases not matched to a gene: 9. As DNA, the CDR3 is TGTGCCTGGGGGGACAGGGACAGGGGGCGTAATCAGCCCCAGCATTTT. This translates into CAWGDRDRGRNQPQHF.

The chain uses TRBV24-1 and TRBJ1-2; D gene uncertain. CDR1 and CDR2 (germline): KGHDR, SFDVKD. Trimming cost V 3 bases and J 6 bases, with 10 bases left between them. The CDR3 is 13 amino acids. The CDR3 sequence is CATSDSVRHGYTF. For the CDR3, the DNA is TGTGCCACCAGTGATAGTGTCAGACATGGCTACACCTTC.

This clonotype was detected a few times. In DNA form, the CDR3 reads TGCAGTGCTACACAGGGTTCCTACACTGAAGCTTTCTTT. It translates to CSATQGSYTEAFF. This chain joins TRBV20-1 and TRBJ1-1; TRBD1 is a possible D gene (6 bases). The CDR3 has 13 amino acids. V was pared by 4 bases and J by 3 bases, with 12 bases between. From germline, CDR1 is DFQATT and CDR2 SNEGSKA (reference sequence).

The J gene is TRBJ2-1, the V gene TRBV11-2; tentative D call: TRBD2 (5 bases). With 5 bases removed from V and 8 bases from J, the gap between germline ends came to 16 bases. The V gene's germline CDR1 is SGHAT and CDR2 FQNNGV. The CDR3 is made up of 14 amino acids. The CDR3 DNA is TGTGCCAGCAGCCCCTACGGAGGCAACGATGAGCAGTTCTTC. This sequence encodes CASSPYGGNDEQFF. Together with reference TRBV11-2 and TRBJ2-1, the CDR3 gives the full variable domain: EAGVAQSPRYKIIEKRQSVAFWCNPISGHATLYWYQQILGQGPKLLIQFQNNGVVDDSQLPKDRFSAERLKGVDSTLKIQPAKLEDSAVYLCASSPYGGNDEQFFGPGTRLTVL.

This clonotype was counted many times. The chain combines TRBV7-9 with TRBJ2-7; TRBD1 agrees at 8 bases. Losses at the gene ends were 3 bases for V and 1 base for J; bases not matched to a gene: 5. Germline lookup yields CDR1 SEHNR and CDR2 FQNEAQ (reference sequence). This CDR3 is built from 15 residues. In DNA, the CDR3 is TGTGCCAGCAGCTTGGGATGGACAGGGTCCTACGAGCAGTACTTC. Amino acid sequence: CASSLGWTGSYEQYF. The whole variable domain, filled in from reference TRBV7-9 and TRBJ2-7, reads DTGVSQNPRHKITKRGQNVTFRCDPISEHNRLYWYRQTLGQGPEFLTYFQNEAQLEKSRLLSDRFSAERPKGSFSTLEIQRTEQGDSAMYLCASSLGWTGSYEQYFGPGTRLTVT.

The rearrangement links TRBV27 to TRBJ2-6; the match to TRBD1 covers 10 bases. The CDR3 spans 18 residues. Germline trimming cut 3 bases from V and 0 bases from J; bases unmatched to any gene: 5. CDR1 MNHEY and CDR2 SMNVEV come from the germline V gene (reference sequence). The CDR3 loop is CASSFRRTGGSGANVLTF. In nucleotides, the CDR3 is TGTGCCAGCAGTTTTCGGAGGACAGGGGGCTCTGGGGCCAACGTCCTGACTTTC.

This clonotype was observed a handful of times. The genes are TRBV20-1 and TRBJ1-2; D call uncertain. Germline V gene sequence: CDR1 DFQATT, CDR2 SNEGSKA (reference sequence). The CDR3 sequence is 12 residues long. V was trimmed by 3 bases and J by 10 bases, leaving 15 bases between them. Written as DNA, the CDR3 is TGCAGTGCTAGTTCTGGTCAATTCTCCTACACCTTC. This sequence encodes CSASSGQFSYTF.

This clonotype was seen a few times. This chain joins TRBV3-1 and TRBJ2-2, with D hard to call. CDR1 and CDR2 (germline): LGHDT, YNNKEL (reference sequence). The CDR3 contains 16 residues. With 0 bases removed from V and 3 bases from J, the gap between germline ends came to 11 bases. The DNA for the CDR3 is TGTGCCAGCAGCCAAGATGGCGCCGGATACACCGGGGAGCTGTTTTTT. Translation gives CASSQDGAGYTGELFF. The full variable domain, in which reference TRBV3-1 and TRBJ2-2 provide the parts outside the CDR3, is DTAVSQTPKYLVTQMGNDKSIKCEQNLGHDTMYWYKQDSKKFLKIMFSYNNKELIINETVPNRFSPKSPDKAHLNLHINSLELGDSAVYFCASSQDGAGYTGELFFGEGSRLTVL.

This clonotype was seen repeatedly, ten times or more. This chain uses TRBV28 with TRBJ2-7; D perhaps matches TRBD2 (7 bases). The ends were cut back, 4 bases at V and 4 bases at J, with 26 bases in the middle. The length of the CDR3 is 18 residues. The germline gives CDR1 MDHEN, CDR2 SYDVKM. In DNA form, the CDR3 reads TGTGCCAGCAGTTACCCCAAGGGGGGGACTCCTGTGGAATACGAGCAGTACTTC. Protein: CASSYPKGGTPVEYEQYF.

This clonotype was counted a few times. The chain links TRBV7-6 to TRBJ1-5; 9 bases line up with TRBD1. This CDR3 has 16 residues. V gave up 3 bases and J gave up 2 bases; unmatched junction bases: 5. Germline lookup yields CDR1 SGHVS and CDR2 FNYEAQ. The CDR3: CASSLGTGWGNQPQHF. The CDR3 coding sequence is TGTGCCAGCAGCTTGGGGACAGGGTGGGGCAATCAGCCCCAGCATTTT.

A few counts support this clonotype. The genes are TRBV6-1 and TRBJ2-7; D gene unclear. The CDR3 runs 13 residues. Trimming removed 3 bases from V and 7 bases from J, with 13 bases in between. Germline CDR1 MNHNS, CDR2 SASEGT. This CDR3 reads CASSEGSPLEQYF. DNA of the CDR3: TGTGCCAGCAGTGAGGGCAGTCCTCTGGAGCAGTACTTC.

The sample holds many counts of this clonotype. The chain combines TRBV6-5 with TRBJ1-1; D might be TRBD1 (6 bases). Germline V lookup: CDR1 MNHEY, CDR2 SVGAGI. The CDR3 is 13 amino acids. The germline V and J ends were trimmed by 0 bases and 4 bases, with 6 bases remaining between them. In DNA, the CDR3 is TGTGCCAGCAGTTACTCACAGGGCACTGAAGCTTTCTTT. Translated: CASSYSQGTEAFF.

The V call is TRBV30, the J call TRBJ2-2; D uncertain. V was shortened by 0 bases and J by 1 base, with 6 bases between the two germline ends. Germline loops: CDR1 GTSNPN, CDR2 SVGIG (reference sequence). The CDR3 sequence is 14 residues long. In DNA, the CDR3 is TGTGCCTGGAGTGTACGGCAGAACACCGGGGAGCTGTTTTTT. It is translated as CAWSVRQNTGELFF.

This clonotype was found many times. The chain joins TRBV3-1 to TRBJ2-7, with a tentative D call TRBD2 (6 bases). In germline, CDR1 is LGHDT, CDR2 YNNKEL (reference sequence). V was shortened by 5 bases and J by 6 bases, with 14 bases between the two germline ends. The CDR3 sequence is 13 residues long. CDR3 sequence: CASSSRLVREQYF. The CDR3 nucleotides read TGTGCCAGCAGCTCCCGACTAGTTCGCGAGCAGTACTTC.

This clonotype was found many times. This chain links TRBV12-3 or TRBV12-4 with TRBJ2-5, with D unclear. CDR3 length: 13 residues. V was pared by 6 bases and J by 0 bases, with 8 bases between. The CDR3 here is CASSLSNQETQYF. In nucleotides, the CDR3 is TGTGCCAGCAGCCTTAGCAACCAAGAGACCCAGTACTTC.

This clonotype was seen many times. The chain employs TRBV28 and TRBJ2-4, with 9 bases fitting TRBD2. The germline gives CDR1 MDHEN, CDR2 SYDVKM. The CDR3 loop spans 18 amino acids. V trimming: 4 bases; J trimming: 1 base; junction bases outside the gene matches: 11. The CDR3 reads CASSSPFSGRKAKNIQYF. The CDR3 nucleotides read TGTGCCAGCAGTTCCCCTTTTAGCGGGAGAAAGGCCAAAAACATTCAGTACTTC.

At least ten counts were recorded for this clonotype. The chain joins TRBV7-2 to TRBJ1-1; D gene unclear. Germline V gene lookup returns CDR1 SGHTA and CDR2 FQGNSA. Trimming shortened V by 2 bases and J by 0 bases, and 10 bases separated the two germline ends. CDR3 length equals 15 residues. CDR3 loop: CASSLSAGVNTEAFF. Here the CDR3 DNA reads TGTGCCAGCAGCTTAAGCGCAGGTGTGAACACTGAAGCTTTCTTT. Looking up the rest from reference TRBV7-2 and TRBJ1-1 gives the full variable domain: GAGVSQSPSNKVTEKGKDVELRCDPISGHTALYWYRQSLGQGLEFLIYFQGNSAPDKSGLPSDRFSAERTGGSVSTLTIQRTQQEDSAVYLCASSLSAGVNTEAFFGQGTRLTVV.

Notes on this clonotype: A much larger clone lies a single base off, so this may be a read error. The chain couples TRBV7-9 to TRBJ2-7; 9 positions match TRBD1. After removal of 4 bases from V and 5 bases from J, the junction contained 3 bases not matched to a gene. Germline-derived CDR1 and CDR2 are SEHNR and FQNEAQ (reference sequence). This CDR3 has 13 residues. The CDR3 DNA is TGTGCCAGCAGCTGGGACAGGGTCAACGAGCAGTACTTC. This gives the protein CASSWDRVNEQYF.

The chain is built from TRBV19 and TRBJ1-2; D gene uncertain. This CDR3 has 13 amino acids. CDR1 and CDR2 (germline): LNHDA, SQIVND (reference sequence). The V gene lost 6 bases and the J gene lost 6 bases, with 14 bases spanning the gap. The CDR3 reads CASRPPEAHGYTF. The DNA of the CDR3 is TGTGCCAGTAGGCCTCCGGAGGCGCATGGCTACACCTTC.

This clonotype was detected ten times or more. The chain employs TRBV28 and TRBJ2-5; the D call may be TRBD1 or TRBD2 (6 bases each). Trimming pared 6 bases from V and 4 bases from J, leaving 15 bases between. Germline assignment: CDR1 MDHEN and CDR2 SYDVKM. The CDR3 totals 14 residues. CDR3 in amino acids: CASRVPRGGETQYF. The CDR3 DNA reads as TGTGCCAGCAGAGTTCCCAGGGGAGGAGAGACCCAGTACTTC.